Sequencing of this T cell receptor (beta chain) was carried out in a study of blood T cell repertoires in COVID-19. About the study: Acute and convalescent COVID-19 samples came from the United States, Italy and Spain.

Germline CDR1 reads MRHNA; CDR2 reads SNTAGT. The CDR3 consists of 14 residues. Trimming at V came to 9 bases and at J to 2 bases, leaving 9 bases not matched to a gene. Assay: immunoSEQ multiplex PCR; the TCRdb copy retains only in-frame clones and omits some. The sample lists about 290,000 clones, roughly 91% seen once, with 8.5% to 14% in the top ten. Input material: peripheral blood. The chain is built from TRBV6-4 and TRBJ2-7, with 8 positions matching TRBD1. The clonotype originates from a young woman with COVID-19, enrolled during active disease. The CDR3 sequence: CARAPRDRPYEQYF. The CDR3 DNA follows: TGTGCCAGGGCCCCCCGGGACAGGCCCTACGAGCAGTACTTC.